A selection of T cell receptor beta chains follows, all from one sample in a study of T cells in Graves' hyperthyroidism and ophthalmopathy. Via MiXCR, TCRdb re-called the multiplex PCR reads, giving one row per CDR3 protein. The sample holds about half a million distinct CDR3 sequences, around 16% seen once. The sequenced sample was blood. All receptors derive from a woman in her twenties or thirties with Graves' ophthalmopathy. CDR3s include the opening cysteine and the closing phenylalanine or tryptophan. D genes are given only for firm matches. The size field is filled for only some rows; it gives once, few, many or a size class.

d_call cdr3_length clone_size j_call v_call cdr3_aa cdr3_nt
- 16 many TRBJ2-5 TRBV4-1 CASSQAGLTGLGTQYF TGCGCCAGCAGCCAAGCCGGACTTACAGGGTTGGGGACCCAGTACTTC
- 12 many TRBJ2-1 TRBV11-2 CASSFPRGEQFF TGTGCCAGCAGCTTTCCTCGGGGTGAGCAGTTCTTC
- 13 - TRBJ1-3 TRBV28 CASSLRSGNTIYF TGTGCCAGCAGTTTGCGTTCTGGAAACACCATATATTTT
TRBD2 15 few TRBJ2-1 TRBV27 CASRSGLSSYNEQFF TGTGCCAGCCGTAGCGGGCTGAGCTCCTACAATGAGCAGTTCTTC
TRBD2 13 many TRBJ2-3 TRBV5-1 CASSAGGTDTQYF TGCGCCAGCAGCGCGGGGGGTACAGATACGCAGTATTTT
- 15 many TRBJ2-6 TRBV28 CASSPQHSGANVLTF TGTGCCAGCAGTCCTCAGCACTCTGGGGCCAACGTCCTGACTTTC
- 16 - TRBJ1-6 TRBV5-1 CASSAATGNHNSPLHF TGCGCCAGCAGCGCCGCCACAGGGAACCATAATTCACCCCTCCACTTT
- 15 many TRBJ2-2 TRBV18 CASSPLDINTGELFF TGTGCCAGCTCACCACTGGACATCAACACCGGGGAGCTGTTTTTT
TRBD2 16 few TRBJ2-5 TRBV10-3 CAISEGVAGVKETQYF TGTGCCATCAGTGAGGGTGTTGCGGGAGTAAAAGAGACCCAGTACTTC
TRBD1 15 - TRBJ2-1 TRBV7-2 CASSAGGQGVYEQFF TGTGCCAGCAGCGCCGGTGGACAGGGTGTCTATGAGCAGTTCTTC
- 14 - TRBJ2-1 TRBV6-6 CASSYSIMVGEQFF TGTGCCAGCAGTTACTCGATAATGGTGGGGGAGCAGTTCTTC
TRBD1 14 - TRBJ2-1 TRBV7-9 CAGSLVGQINEQFF TGTGCCGGCAGCTTAGTGGGACAGATCAATGAGCAGTTCTTC
- 14 - TRBJ2-7 TRBV19 CASSRIAEPYEQYF TGTGCCAGTAGTAGGATAGCGGAACCTTACGAGCAGTACTTC
- 14 many TRBJ2-3 TRBV28 CASRAGPGPDTQYF TGTGCCAGCAGGGCGGGCCCAGGGCCAGATACGCAGTATTTT
TRBD2 15 many TRBJ2-3 TRBV20-1 CSASPSGPSTDTQYF TGCAGTGCTTCCCCTAGCGGGCCTAGCACAGATACGCAGTATTTT
- 11 many TRBJ1-2 TRBV20-1 CSASAGDGYTF TGCAGTGCTAGTGCTGGTGATGGCTACACCTTC
TRBD2 14 few TRBJ2-3 TRBV5-1 CASRSGLVKDTQYF TGCGCCAGCAGATCGGGACTAGTGAAAGATACGCAGTATTTT
TRBD1 20 - TRBJ1-1 TRBV12-5 CASGFGIGQGGWDMNTEAFF TGTGCTAGTGGTTTTGGAATTGGACAGGGTGGGTGGGACATGAACACTGAAGCTTTCTTT
- 14 many TRBJ1-6 TRBV28 CASSLRPGDSPLHF TGTGCCAGCAGTTTGCGCCCGGGGGATTCACCCCTCCACTTT